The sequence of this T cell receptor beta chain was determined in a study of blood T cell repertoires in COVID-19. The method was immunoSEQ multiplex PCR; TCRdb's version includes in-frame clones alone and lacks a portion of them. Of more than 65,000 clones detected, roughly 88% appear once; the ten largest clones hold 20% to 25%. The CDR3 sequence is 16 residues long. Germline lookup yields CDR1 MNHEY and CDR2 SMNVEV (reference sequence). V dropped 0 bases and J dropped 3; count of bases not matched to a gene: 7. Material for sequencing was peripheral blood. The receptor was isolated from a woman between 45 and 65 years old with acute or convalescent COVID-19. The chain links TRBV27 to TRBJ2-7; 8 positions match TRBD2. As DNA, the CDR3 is TGTGCCAGCAGTTTATCACCTAGCGGGTCCTTCTACGAGCAGTACTTC. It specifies CASSLSPSGSFYEQYF.